Many counts were recorded for the clone carrying this TCR beta chain. Trimming removed 0 bases from V and 3 bases from J, with 14 bases in between. Germline values: CDR1 MNHEY, CDR2 SMNVEV (reference sequence). CDR3 length: 16 residues. RNA transcripts gave rise to amplified TCR beta CDR3 regions. During a first-round RT-PCR of the TCR CDR3, the HTBI primer set was used. TCRdb re-derived calls from the multiplex PCR reads in MiXCR, one entry per CDR3 protein. In the table there are under 200,000 distinct CDR3 sequences, about a tenth of which are singletons. Predating any ophthalmopathy symptoms, the blood sample was taken at first hyperthyroidism diagnosis. The record originates from a study of T cells in Graves' hyperthyroidism and ophthalmopathy. Across the study: Peripheral blood samples were taken at initial diagnosis, prior to any treatment.

V usage is TRBV27 and J usage is TRBJ1-2; D unresolved. The clonotype was recovered from a woman under 30 with Graves' hyperthyroidism that later progressed to Graves' ophthalmopathy. The sequenced sample consisted of blood. CDR3: CASSLSGLTWDYGYTF. The CDR3 region has the DNA TGTGCCAGCAGTTTATCGGGGTTAACCTGGGACTATGGCTACACCTTC.